Presented here are 18 T cell receptor beta chains from one specimen sequenced in a study of OX40 agonist ivuxolimab in advanced cancers. The protocol was immunoSEQ multiplex PCR, while the TCRdb copy is restricted to in-frame clones and leaves out a portion. The sample holds approximately 45,000 clones; 80% are singletons and the top ten take about 4%. Sequences were derived from CD4+ or CD8+ T cells sorted from blood, sampled in a trial of the OX40 agonist ivuxolimab. The receptors stem from an adult with an advanced solid tumor such as melanoma, head and neck, liver or kidney cancer.

The chain joins TRBV6-5 to TRBJ1-6; weak D call: TRBD1 (6 bases). V was shortened by 0 bases and J by 9 bases, with 9 bases between the two germline ends. Per the germline V gene, CDR1 is MNHEY and CDR2 is SVGAGI. This CDR3 is built from 14 residues. CDR3 residues: CASSYSGGSSPLHF. The CDR3 DNA follows: TGTGCCAGCAGTTACTCAGGGGGTAGTTCACCCCTCCACTTT.

The CDR3 region has the DNA TGTGCCAGTAGTATAGATGCCACCGGGACAGGGGGGACCCAGTACTTC. It encodes CASSIDATGTGGTQYF. This chain links TRBV19 with TRBJ2-5; 11 positions agree with TRBD1. This CDR3 comprises 16 residues. With 0 bases clipped from V and 7 bases from J, the junction kept 7 bases outside the gene matches. Germline loops: CDR1 LNHDA, CDR2 SQIVND (reference sequence).

The genes are TRBV28 and TRBJ1-6; TRBD1 agrees at 7 bases. After removal of 5 bases from V and 9 bases from J, the junction contained 7 bases not matched to a gene. Germline V gene data show CDR1 as MDHEN and CDR2 as SYDVKM. This CDR3 comprises 14 residues. CDR3 sequence (DNA): TGTGCCAGCAGTCCATCCCGGACAGGTTCACCCCTCCACTTT. This sequence encodes CASSPSRTGSPLHF.

V gene TRBV6-6 combines with J gene TRBJ2-7; D possibly corresponds to TRBD2 (7 bases). Germline loops: CDR1 MNHNY, CDR2 SVGAGI (reference sequence). V lost 2 bases to trimming and J lost 2 bases, with 13 bases between them. CDR3 size: 15 residues. The CDR3 DNA reads as TGTGCCAGCAGTTACCCGGGGGGCCTTACCTACGAGCAGTACTTC. Translation gives CASSYPGGLTYEQYF.

The chain employs TRBV30 and TRBJ2-2; possibly TRBD1 or TRBD2 for D (5 bases each). The CDR3 runs 13 residues. The V end was cut by 3 bases, the J end by 4 bases, with 9 bases between. Per germline, CDR1 GTSNPN and CDR2 SVGIG (reference sequence). The CDR3 coding sequence is TGTGCCTGGAGCGGGACCCCCACCGGGGAGCTGTTTTTT. Amino acids: CAWSGTPTGELFF. Full variable domain (missing parts from reference TRBV30 and TRBJ2-2): SQTIHQWPATLVQPVGSPLSLECTVEGTSNPNLYWYRQAAGRGLQLLFYSVGIGQISSEVPQNLSASRPQDRQFILSSKKLLLSDSGFYLCAWSGTPTGELFFGEGSRLTVL.

This chain joins TRBV7-9 and TRBJ1-2; 10 positions match TRBD1. The CDR3 spans 14 residues. V dropped 5 bases and J dropped 8; count of bases not matched to a gene: 8. In germline, CDR1 is SEHNR, CDR2 FQNEAQ (reference sequence). The CDR3 region has the DNA TGTGCCAGCAGCCCAGGACAGGGGGTAGGAGGCTACACCTTC. Translated, it gives CASSPGQGVGGYTF.

The chain links TRBV7-8 to TRBJ2-7, with D uncertain. Germline V gene sequence: CDR1 SGHVS, CDR2 FQNEAQ. The CDR3 has 11 amino acids. Trimming pared 2 bases from V and 7 bases from J, leaving 6 bases between. The CDR3 DNA sequence: TGTGCCAGCAGCTTAATTGGTGAGCAGTACTTC. Amino acid sequence: CASSLIGEQYF.

Here the CDR3 DNA reads TGTGCCAGCAGCCAAAAGATAAACTATGGCTACACCTTC. Residues: CASSQKINYGYTF. The rearrangement links TRBV6-5 to TRBJ1-2; D gene unclear. The CDR3 extends over 13 amino acids. V lost 6 bases to trimming and J lost 2 bases, with 10 bases between them. In germline, CDR1 is MNHEY, CDR2 SVGAGI.

This sequence joins TRBV7-2 and TRBJ2-7; D is tentatively TRBD1 or TRBD2 (6 bases each). V lost 0 bases and J lost 4, with 13 bases in between. CDR3 length equals 15 residues. Germline V gene data show CDR1 as SGHTA and CDR2 as FQGNSA. This chain's CDR3 is CASSLAGGARYEQYF. Here the CDR3 DNA reads TGTGCCAGCAGCTTAGCCGGGGGCGCCAGGTACGAGCAGTACTTC.

The chain recombines TRBV18 with TRBJ1-3; D remains ambiguous. The CDR3 runs to 13 residues. Germline V CDR1 and CDR2: KGHSH, LQKENI. Between the trimmed V and J ends, which lost 0 bases and 4 bases, there was a span of 4 bases. The CDR3 loop is CASSPPPGNTIYF. The CDR3 DNA follows: TGTGCCAGCTCACCACCCCCGGGAAACACCATATATTTT.

The gene calls are TRBV6-1 and TRBJ2-3; D remains unclear. Trimming pared 3 bases from V and 4 bases from J, leaving 8 bases between. The CDR3 runs to 13 residues. The germline V gene encodes CDR1 MNHNS and CDR2 SASEGT. The CDR3 loop reads CASSDSDADTQYF. In DNA form, the CDR3 reads TGTGCCAGCAGTGACTCGGACGCAGATACGCAGTATTTT.

The rearrangement joins TRBV2 to TRBJ1-6; D ambiguous. This CDR3 region has 13 residues. CDR1 and CDR2 from the germline V gene are SNHLY and FYNNEI. Trimming pared 3 bases from V and 8 bases from J, leaving 8 bases between. CDR3 bases: TGTGCCAGCAGTGAGAGTTGGGATTCACCCCTCCACTTT. It translates to CASSESWDSPLHF.

The chain employs TRBV6-5 and TRBJ1-4; D unresolved. Germline-derived CDR1 and CDR2 are MNHEY and SVGAGI. V lost 6 bases and J 0 bases, leaving 11 bases between the germline ends. The length of the CDR3 is 15 residues. CDR3 protein: CASRRGVATNEKLFF. DNA of the CDR3: TGTGCCAGCAGAAGAGGAGTTGCAACTAATGAAAAACTGTTTTTT.

The CDR3 bases are TGCGCCAGCAGCTTGGAAGTGTTCGCGAACACCGGGGAGCTGTTTTTT. Protein sequence: CASSLEVFANTGELFF. The chain is built from TRBV5-1 and TRBJ2-2; D is ambiguous. This CDR3 spans 16 amino acids. The germline gives CDR1 SGHRS, CDR2 YFSETQ. V lost 0 bases, J lost 0 bases, and 9 bases lay in between.

The chain employs TRBV11-3 and TRBJ2-5; D gene unclear. The CDR3 spans 15 residues. Looked up from germline, CDR1 is SGHNT and CDR2 is YENEEA. Trimming cost V 0 bases and J 3 bases, with 11 bases left between them. CDR3 in DNA: TGTGCCAGCAGCTTAGATGGTCGGTCAGAAGAGACCCAGTACTTC. This encodes CASSLDGRSEETQYF.

The chain uses TRBV29-1 and TRBJ1-2; 7 bases map to TRBD1. This CDR3 has 14 residues. The trim removed 3 bases at V and 5 bases at J, leaving 9 bases unmatched. Looked up from germline, CDR1 is SQVTM and CDR2 is ANQGSEA. The chain's CDR3 is CSVDKGAVEYGYTF. The CDR3 DNA is TGCAGCGTTGATAAGGGGGCAGTCGAGTATGGCTACACCTTC.

This chain uses TRBV5-5 with TRBJ2-1; no clear D. The CDR3 is 14 amino acids. Germline V gene lookup returns CDR1 SGHKS and CDR2 YYEKEE (reference sequence). The germline V and J ends were trimmed by 4 bases and 2 bases, with 10 bases remaining between them. The CDR3 DNA reads TGTGCCAGCAGCCGACCAACAGCCTACAATGAGCAGTTCTTC. Translation gives CASSRPTAYNEQFF.

The V gene is TRBV2, the J gene TRBJ2-5; 11 bases line up with TRBD2. V shed 7 bases and J 4 bases; nucleotides not matched to a gene: 11. This CDR3 spans 16 amino acids. The germline V gene has CDR1 SNHLY and CDR2 FYNNEI. This CDR3 is CASMLGSGGAIETQYF. The CDR3 DNA reads TGTGCCAGCATGCTGGGTAGCGGGGGGGCAATAGAGACCCAGTACTTC. Complete variable domain (other parts from reference TRBV2 and TRBJ2-5): EPEVTQTPSHQVTQMGQEVILRCVPISNHLYFYWYRQILGQKVEFLVSFYNNEISEKSEIFDDQFSVERPDGSNFTLKIRSTKLEDSAMYFCASMLGSGGAIETQYFGPGTRLLVL.